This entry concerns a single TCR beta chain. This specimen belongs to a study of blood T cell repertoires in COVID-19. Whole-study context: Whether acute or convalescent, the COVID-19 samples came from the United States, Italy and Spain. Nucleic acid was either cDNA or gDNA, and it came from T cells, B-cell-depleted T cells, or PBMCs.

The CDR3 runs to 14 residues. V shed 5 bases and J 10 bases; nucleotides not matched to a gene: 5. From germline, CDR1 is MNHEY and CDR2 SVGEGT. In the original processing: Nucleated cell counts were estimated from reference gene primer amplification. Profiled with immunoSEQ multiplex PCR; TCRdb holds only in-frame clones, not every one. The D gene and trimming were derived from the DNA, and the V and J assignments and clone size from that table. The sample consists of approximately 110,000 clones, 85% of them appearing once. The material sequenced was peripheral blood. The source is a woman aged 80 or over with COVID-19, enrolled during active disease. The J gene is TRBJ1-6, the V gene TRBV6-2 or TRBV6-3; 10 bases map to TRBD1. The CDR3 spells CASSTGTGVSPLHF. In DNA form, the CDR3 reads TGTGCCAGCAGTACCGGGACAGGGGTCTCACCCCTCCACTTT.